This T cell receptor beta chain was recorded in a study of early T cells in non-severe SARS-CoV-2 infection. The study, taken as a whole, reports: Anti-spike CD8 responses were favored in VDJdb matching, and private and CD4 specificities were missed.

The protocol attached unique molecular identifiers to individual cDNA molecules. TCRdb recomputed calls from the 5' RACE reads with MiXCR, one row per CDR3 protein. The table records fewer than 120,000 distinct CDR3 sequences, 10% to 15% of them present only once. As concerns this clonotype: The antigen is undetermined. A junction end diverges from the germline sequence, so it may reflect a read error.

The CDR3 extends over 15 amino acids. Germline CDR1 SGHTA, CDR2 FQGNSA. The receptor's source is an adult who was a healthcare worker with PCR-confirmed SARS-CoV-2 infection or an uninfected control (not recorded which). The chain employs TRBV7-2 and TRBJ2-7; 9 bases match TRBD2. Sequenced here: whole blood, sampled at baseline. The CDR3 DNA is TGTGTCAGCAGCTTAGCGGGAGCGGGAGAAGGGGAGCAGTACTTC. Translating it yields CVSSLAGAGEGEQYF.